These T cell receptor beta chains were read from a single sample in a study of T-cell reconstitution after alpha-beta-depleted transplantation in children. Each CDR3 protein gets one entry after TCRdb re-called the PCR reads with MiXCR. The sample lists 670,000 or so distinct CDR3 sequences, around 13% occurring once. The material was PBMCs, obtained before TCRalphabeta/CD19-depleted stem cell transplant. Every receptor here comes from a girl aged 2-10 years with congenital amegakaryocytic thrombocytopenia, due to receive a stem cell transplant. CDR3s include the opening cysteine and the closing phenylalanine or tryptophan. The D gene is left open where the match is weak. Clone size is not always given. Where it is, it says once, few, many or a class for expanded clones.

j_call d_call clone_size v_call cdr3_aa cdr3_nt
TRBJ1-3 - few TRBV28 CASSLKYSGNTIYF TGTGCCAGCAGTTTAAAATACTCTGGAAACACCATATATTTT
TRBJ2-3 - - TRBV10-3 CAISDGSPTDTQYF TGTGCCATCAGTGATGGAAGTCCCACAGATACGCAGTATTTT
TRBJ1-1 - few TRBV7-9 CASSHSLVIALGTEAFF TGTGCCAGCAGCCATTCGCTGGTCATAGCACTTGGCACTGAAGCTTTCTTT
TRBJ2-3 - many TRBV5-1 CASSLAQALDTQYF TGCGCCAGCAGCTTGGCCCAGGCTTTAGATACGCAGTATTTT
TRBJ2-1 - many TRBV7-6 CASSSRWRGDEQFF TGTGCCAGCAGCTCTAGATGGAGAGGCGATGAGCAGTTCTTC
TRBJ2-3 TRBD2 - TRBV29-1 CSVGGLAGGDTQYF TGCAGCGTTGGGGGACTAGCGGGAGGAGATACGCAGTATTTT
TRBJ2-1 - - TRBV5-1 CASKSGLSNEQFF TGCGCCAGCAAATCCGGGCTGAGCAATGAGCAGTTCTTC
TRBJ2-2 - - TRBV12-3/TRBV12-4 CASSFIGHTGELFF TGTGCCAGCAGTTTCATTGGGCACACCGGGGAGCTGTTTTTT
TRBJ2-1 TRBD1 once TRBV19 CASSRTGTVGYNEQFF TGTGCCAGTAGTCGTACCGGGACAGTTGGCTACAATGAGCAGTTCTTC
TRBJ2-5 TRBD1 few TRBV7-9 CASSLGYRGETQYF TGTGCCAGCAGCTTAGGTTACAGGGGGGAGACCCAGTACTTC
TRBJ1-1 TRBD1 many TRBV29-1 CSVDRGLGTGGNTEAFF TGCAGCGTGGACAGAGGCCTCGGGACAGGAGGGAACACTGAAGCTTTCTTT
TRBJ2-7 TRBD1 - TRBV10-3 CAISESDRGSYEQYF TGTGCCATCAGTGAGTCCGACAGGGGTAGCTACGAGCAGTACTTC
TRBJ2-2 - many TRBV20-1 CSAREHTGELFF TGCAGTGCTAGGGAGCACACCGGGGAGCTGTTTTTT
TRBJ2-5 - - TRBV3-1 CASSQLAGWETQYF TGTGCCAGCAGCCAACTGGCGGGATGGGAGACCCAGTACTTC
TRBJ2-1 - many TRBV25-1 CASSRIYGTNNEQFF TGTGCCAGCAGTCGCATCTATGGGACCAACAATGAGCAGTTCTTC
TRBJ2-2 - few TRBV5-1 CASSLRAGANTGELFF TGCGCCAGCAGCCTGAGGGCCGGGGCGAACACCGGGGAGCTGTTTTTT
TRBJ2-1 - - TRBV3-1 CASRSGLGFNEQFF TGTGCCAGCAGATCGGGACTGGGATTCAATGAGCAGTTCTTC
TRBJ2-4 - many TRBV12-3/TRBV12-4 CASSSGPIGRLYIQYF TGTGCCAGCAGTTCAGGGCCAATAGGGCGTCTTTACATTCAGTACTTC
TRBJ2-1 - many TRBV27 CASTGLSDEQFF TGTGCCAGCACGGGGTTGAGCGATGAGCAGTTCTTC
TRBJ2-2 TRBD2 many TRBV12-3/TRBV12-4 CASGGLAGGNTGELFF TGTGCCAGCGGGGGACTAGCGGGAGGTAACACCGGGGAGCTGTTTTTT
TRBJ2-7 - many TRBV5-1 CASSLYFGSEQYF TGCGCCAGCAGCTTGTATTTTGGATCCGAGCAGTACTTC
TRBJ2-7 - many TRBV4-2 CASSQDLGRYEQYF TGTGCCAGCAGCCAAGATCTGGGGCGTTACGAGCAGTACTTC
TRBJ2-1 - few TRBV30 CAWSVRASSYNEQFF TGTGCCTGGAGTGTACGGGCTAGCTCCTACAATGAGCAGTTCTTC
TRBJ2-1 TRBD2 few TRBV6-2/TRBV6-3 CASSYGPLSGRAFRFF TGTGCCAGCAGTTACGGCCCCCTTAGCGGGAGGGCCTTTCGGTTCTTC
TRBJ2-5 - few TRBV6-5 CASSYRVSPTETQYF TGTGCCAGCAGTTACCGTGTCAGCCCGACGGAGACCCAGTACTTC
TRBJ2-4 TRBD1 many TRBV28 CASSLPGGTGIQYF TGTGCCAGCAGTTTACCCGGCGGGACAGGTATCCAGTACTTC
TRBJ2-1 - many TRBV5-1 CASEIDHDSYNEQFF TGCGCCAGTGAGATAGACCATGACTCCTACAATGAGCAGTTCTTC